These 13 T cell receptor beta chains share one sample of origin, sequenced in a study of beta chain features in type 1 diabetes (dated 2018 in TCRdb). The paper as a whole reports these results and caveats: A moderate but significant shortening of TCRB CDR3 length was observed in type 1 diabetes patients in all four CD4+ subsets.

Library construction relied on the immunoSEQ multiplex PCR assay. The High Capacity cDNA Reverse Transcription Kit was used to reverse transcribe all of the isolated RNA, meaning that expressed TCRB transcripts were what got sequenced. Entries here come from immuneACCESS through TCRdb and include only in-frame sequences with V and J called. Some clones fail to appear in such tables; in the studies checked, an unresolved V gene covers under half of the shortfall, and the cause of the remainder is unknown. Recorded for this sample are approximately 600,000 clones; 9.5% to 15% of them occurred a single time. Around 0.12% of the sample comes from the top ten. No antigen is known for these receptors. Sequencing was carried out using naive CD4+ T cells from blood. What this sample's cell subset or site label stands for: true naive CD4+ T cells. These receptors were collected from a man aged 25-40 years with type 1 diabetes.

This clone was counted only a few times. This chain links TRBV28 with TRBJ2-7, with a tentative D call TRBD1 (6 bases). This CDR3 is 13 amino acids long. V shed 3 bases and J shed 1 base, with 7 bases lying between them. Germline assignment: CDR1 MDHEN and CDR2 SYDVKM. For the CDR3, the DNA is TGTGCCAGCAGTTTCCAGGGGTCCTACGAGCAGTACTTC. Amino acids: CASSFQGSYEQYF. Full variable domain (remainder filled in from reference TRBV28 and TRBJ2-7): DVKVTQSSRYLVKRTGEKVFLECVQDMDHENMFWYRQDPGLGLRLIYFSYDVKMKEKGDIPEGYSVSREKKERFSLILESASTNQTSMYLCASSFQGSYEQYFGPGTRLTVT.

This sequence joins TRBV11-3 and TRBJ1-1; D is uncertain. The CDR3 runs 13 residues. With 3 bases removed from V and 3 bases from J, the gap between germline ends came to 8 bases. Germline values: CDR1 SGHNT, CDR2 YENEEA. Here the CDR3 reads CASSFGEHTEAFF. The DNA of the CDR3 is TGTGCCAGCAGCTTTGGGGAGCACACTGAAGCTTTCTTT.

This clone occurred a few times. This chain links TRBV7-3 with TRBJ1-1, with a tentative D call TRBD1 (5 bases). The length of the CDR3 is 14 residues. V shed 5 bases and J shed 1 base, with 11 bases lying between them. Looked up from germline, CDR1 is SGHTA and CDR2 is FQGTGA. The CDR3 DNA sequence: TGTGCCAGCAGCACCTCCGGGGGGAACACTGAAGCTTTCTTT. As protein: CASSTSGGNTEAFF.

This clone was counted only a few times. The chain employs TRBV7-2 and TRBJ2-1, with 13 bases matching TRBD2. Losses at the gene ends were 5 bases for V and 10 bases for J; bases not matched to a gene: 8. Germline V gene lookup returns CDR1 SGHTA and CDR2 FQGNSA. The CDR3 consists of 15 residues. The CDR3 loop is CASSPRLAGGREQFF. CDR3 coding DNA: TGTGCCAGCAGCCCCCGACTAGCGGGGGGTAGGGAGCAGTTCTTC.

This clone was seen a few times. The rearrangement links TRBV6-1 to TRBJ1-6; D not certain. The CDR3 spans 16 residues. V shed 2 bases and J shed 9 bases, with 17 bases lying between them. The V gene's germline CDR1 is MNHNS and CDR2 SASEGT. Written as DNA, the CDR3 is TGTGCCAGCAGTGAAAACCTCGGGGTAGGCTCTTCACCCCTCCACTTT. Protein product: CASSENLGVGSSPLHF.

The V call is TRBV29-1, the J call TRBJ2-1, with D possibly matching TRBD1 (7 bases). Germline V gene sequence: CDR1 SQVTM, CDR2 ANQGSEA. The CDR3 spans 15 residues. V dropped 4 bases and J dropped 6 bases, with 19 bases sitting between them. This chain's CDR3 is CSVGKGTVGGNEQFF. The DNA of the CDR3 is TGCAGCGTTGGAAAAGGGACAGTCGGGGGCAATGAGCAGTTCTTC.

This clone has more than one count but fewer than ten. J is TRBJ1-2 and V is TRBV27; D is possibly TRBD1 (5 bases). Germline lookup yields CDR1 MNHEY and CDR2 SMNVEV (reference sequence). This CDR3 has 15 amino acids. The V end lost 8 bases, the J end lost 4 bases, and 20 bases lay between the germline ends. The DNA for the CDR3 is TGTGCCAGCGGGGACGGTTTCTCTCACATCTATGGCTACACCTTC. Amino acids: CASGDGFSHIYGYTF.

The rearrangement joins TRBV7-6 to TRBJ1-4; D ambiguous. In germline, CDR1 is SGHVS, CDR2 FNYEAQ. The V end was cut by 2 bases, the J end by 6 bases, with 19 bases between. The CDR3 has 17 amino acids. CDR3 sequence: CASSLRSVSEGDEKLFF. In DNA, the CDR3 is TGTGCCAGCAGCTTAAGAAGCGTGTCGGAAGGCGATGAAAAACTGTTTTTT.

This sequence joins TRBV2 and TRBJ1-3; TRBD1 agrees at 7 bases. The CDR3 is 15 residues long. Looked up from germline, CDR1 is SNHLY and CDR2 is FYNNEI. V trimming: 6 bases; J trimming: 0 bases; junction bases outside the gene matches: 5. In DNA form, the CDR3 reads TGTGCCAGCAGGGCCAGGGGGAACTCTGGAAACACCATATATTTT. Translation gives CASRARGNSGNTIYF.

This clone was seen a handful of times. The chain links TRBV19 to TRBJ1-4; 10 bases agree with TRBD1. This CDR3 has 15 amino acids. The V and J ends lost 5 bases and 8 bases, in that order; junction bases with no gene match: 8. CDR1 LNHDA and CDR2 SQIVND come from the germline V gene (reference sequence). The CDR3 loop reads CASSSWTGGEEKLFF. The CDR3 region has the DNA TGTGCCAGTAGTTCCTGGACAGGGGGAGAAGAAAAACTGTTTTTT.

This clone was detected a few times. The rearrangement joins TRBV29-1 to TRBJ1-4; weak D call: TRBD1 (6 bases). The CDR3 has 14 amino acids. Germline V gives CDR1 SQVTM, CDR2 ANQGSEA. The V gene lost 4 bases and the J gene lost 0 bases, with 9 bases spanning the gap. The CDR3 coding sequence is TGCAGCGTTGGTCAGGGGACAACTAATGAAAAACTGTTTTTT. This translates into CSVGQGTTNEKLFF.

The rearrangement joins TRBV9 to TRBJ2-4; 9 positions agree with TRBD2. CDR1 and CDR2 from the germline V gene are SGDLS and YYNGEE. Germline trimming cut 0 bases from V and 7 bases from J; bases unmatched to any gene: 14. The CDR3 length is 18 residues. For the CDR3, the DNA is TGTGCCAGCAGCGTAGCTCCTAGCGGGGACCTCCGGGGGAACATTCAGTACTTC. Translation: CASSVAPSGDLRGNIQYF.

This sequence joins TRBV6-5 and TRBJ1-5; D ambiguous. Germline V gene data show CDR1 as MNHEY and CDR2 as SVGAGI. The CDR3 contains 16 residues. V was pared by 4 bases and J by 0 bases, with 13 bases between. The chain's CDR3 is CASSSAERYSNQPQHF. CDR3 sequence (DNA): TGTGCCAGCAGTTCAGCTGAGCGTTATAGCAATCAGCCCCAGCATTTT.